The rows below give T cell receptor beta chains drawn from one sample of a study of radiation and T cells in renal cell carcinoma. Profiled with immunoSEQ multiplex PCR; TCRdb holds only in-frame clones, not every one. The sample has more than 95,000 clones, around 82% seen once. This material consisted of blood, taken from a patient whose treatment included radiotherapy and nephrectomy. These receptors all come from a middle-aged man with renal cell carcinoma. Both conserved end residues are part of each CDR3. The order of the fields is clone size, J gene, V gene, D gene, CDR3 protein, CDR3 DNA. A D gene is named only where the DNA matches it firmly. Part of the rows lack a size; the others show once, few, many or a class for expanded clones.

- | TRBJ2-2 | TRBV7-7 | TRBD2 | CASSRGLDYGGELFF | TGTGCTAGCAGCCGCGGACTAGATTATGGCGGGGAGCTGTTTTTT
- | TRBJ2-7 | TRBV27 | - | CASSRPGHAYEQYF | TGTGCCAGCAGTCGCCCCGGCCATGCCTACGAGCAGTACTTC
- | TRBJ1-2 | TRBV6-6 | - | CASSYSGVWGYTF | TGTGCCAGCAGTTACTCCGGGGTATGGGGCTACACCTTC
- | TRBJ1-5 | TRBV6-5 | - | CASSAQVSQPQHF | TGTGCCAGCAGTGCTCAGGTTTCCCAGCCCCAGCATTTT
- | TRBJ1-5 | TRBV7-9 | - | CASSLDQGWQPQHF | TGTGCCAGCAGCTTAGACCAGGGCTGGCAGCCCCAGCATTTT
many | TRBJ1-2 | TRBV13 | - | CASSRGQLNYGYTF | TGTGCCAGCAGCCGTGGGCAGCTTAACTATGGCTACACCTTC
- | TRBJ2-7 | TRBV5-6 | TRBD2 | CASSWGLARTYEQYF | TGTGCCAGCAGCTGGGGACTAGCTCGGACCTACGAGCAGTACTTC
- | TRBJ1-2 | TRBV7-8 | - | CASSSLGANYGYTF | TGTGCCAGCAGCTCACTAGGAGCTAACTATGGCTACACCTTC
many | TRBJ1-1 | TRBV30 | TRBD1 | CAWSVGTGAFF | TGTGCCTGGAGTGTGGGGACAGGAGCTTTCTTT
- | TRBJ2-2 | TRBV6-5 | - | CASSRGPNTGELFF | TGTGCCAGCAGTCGCGGGCCGAACACCGGGGAGCTGTTTTTT
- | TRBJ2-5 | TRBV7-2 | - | CASSLSTARQEQYF | TGTGCCAGCAGCTTAAGTACAGCCAGGCAGGAGCAGTACTTC
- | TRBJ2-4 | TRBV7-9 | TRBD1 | CASSPGQGINIQYF | TGTGCCAGCAGCCCCGGACAGGGGATCAACATTCAGTACTTC
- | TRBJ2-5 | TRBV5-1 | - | CASSFSTQETQYF | TGCGCCAGCAGCTTCTCTACCCAAGAGACCCAGTACTTC
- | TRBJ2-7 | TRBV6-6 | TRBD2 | CASMLAGSHYEQYF | TGTGCCAGCATGTTAGCGGGAAGCCACTACGAGCAGTACTTC
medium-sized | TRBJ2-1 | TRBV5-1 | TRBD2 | CASSSGTSSYNEQFF | TGCGCCAGCAGCAGCGGGACTAGTAGCTACAATGAGCAGTTCTTC
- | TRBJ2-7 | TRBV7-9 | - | CASSSRDSAYEQYF | TGTGCCAGCAGCTCGAGGGACTCCGCCTACGAGCAGTACTTC
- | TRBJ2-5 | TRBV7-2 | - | CASGQETQYF | TGTGCCAGCGGTCAAGAGACCCAGTACTTC
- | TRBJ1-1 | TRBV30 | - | CAWSVRQDTGAFF | TGTGCCTGGAGTGTTCGACAAGATACGGGGGCTTTCTTT
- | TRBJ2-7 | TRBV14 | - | CASSQFQTKFAYEQYF | TGTGCCAGCAGCCAATTCCAGACTAAGTTTGCCTACGAGCAGTACTTC
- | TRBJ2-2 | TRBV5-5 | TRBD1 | CASSTGGIGSGELFF | TGTGCCAGCAGCACAGGGGGAATTGGGTCCGGGGAGCTGTTTTTT
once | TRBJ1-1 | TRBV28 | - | CASSLHPNTEAFF | TGTGCCAGCAGCCTACACCCTAACACTGAAGCTTTCTTT
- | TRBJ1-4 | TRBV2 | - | CASSRFRVDEKLFF | TGTGCCAGCAGTCGGTTCAGGGTGGATGAAAAACTGTTTTTT
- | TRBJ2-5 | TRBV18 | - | CASSPSTGISGETQYF | TGTGCCAGCTCACCATCCACAGGGATTAGCGGAGAGACCCAGTACTTC
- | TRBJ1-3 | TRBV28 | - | CASSLEGSGNTIYF | TGTGCCAGCAGTTTAGAGGGCTCTGGAAACACCATATATTTT
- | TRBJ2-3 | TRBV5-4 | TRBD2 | CASSLSGSRTDTQYF | TGTGCCAGCAGCTTGAGCGGGAGTAGGACAGATACGCAGTATTTT
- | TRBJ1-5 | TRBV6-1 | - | CASGLGGNQPQHF | TGTGCCAGCGGGCTGGGGGGCAATCAGCCCCAGCATTTT
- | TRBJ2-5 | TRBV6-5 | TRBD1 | CASSYSRQGGETQYF | TGTGCCAGCAGTTACTCGCGACAGGGGGGAGAGACCCAGTACTTC
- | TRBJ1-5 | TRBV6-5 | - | CASSYGAGNQPQHF | TGTGCCAGCAGTTACGGCGCAGGCAATCAGCCCCAGCATTTT
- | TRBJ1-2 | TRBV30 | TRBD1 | CAWGQGVLKDGYTF | TGTGCCTGGGGACAGGGGGTCTTAAAAGATGGCTACACCTTC
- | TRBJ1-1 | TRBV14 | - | CASSWAETEAFF | TGTGCCAGCAGCTGGGCTGAGACTGAAGCTTTCTTT
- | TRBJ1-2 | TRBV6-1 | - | CASSEAWWTSYGYTF | TGTGCCAGCAGTGAAGCTTGGTGGACATCCTATGGCTACACCTTC
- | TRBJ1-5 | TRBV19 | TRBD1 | CASSSWDRGEQPQHF | TGTGCCAGTAGTTCTTGGGACAGGGGAGAACAGCCCCAGCATTTT
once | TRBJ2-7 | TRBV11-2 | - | CASRVDRSSYEQYF | TGTGCCAGCAGAGTGGACAGATCTTCCTACGAGCAGTACTTC
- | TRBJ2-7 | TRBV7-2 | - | CASSLGGPGPPSSYEQYF | TGTGCCAGCAGCTTAGGCGGGCCGGGCCCTCCAAGCTCCTACGAGCAGTACTTC
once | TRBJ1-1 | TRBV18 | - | CASSPATEAFF | TGTGCCAGCTCACCAGCCACTGAAGCTTTCTTT
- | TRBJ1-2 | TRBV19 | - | CASRPTGSASGYTF | TGTGCCAGTAGACCCACAGGGTCGGCTTCTGGCTACACCTTC
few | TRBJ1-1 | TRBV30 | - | CAWSVMKREAFF | TGTGCCTGGAGTGTCATGAAGAGAGAAGCTTTCTTT
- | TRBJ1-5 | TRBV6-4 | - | CASSDVKGAYSNQPQHF | TGTGCCAGCAGTGACGTCAAAGGGGCCTATAGCAATCAGCCCCAGCATTTT
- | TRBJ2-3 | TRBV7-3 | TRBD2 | CASSFAGGPDTQYF | TGTGCCAGCAGCTTTGCGGGGGGGCCAGATACGCAGTATTTT
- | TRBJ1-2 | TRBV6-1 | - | CASSERWTTYGYTF | TGTGCCAGCAGTGAAAGGTGGACAACCTATGGCTACACCTTC
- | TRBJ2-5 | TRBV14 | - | CASSQDPGETQYF | TGTGCCAGCAGCCAAGATCCCGGGGAGACCCAGTACTTC
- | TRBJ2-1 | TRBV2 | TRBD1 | CASSLSRDRGTSYNEQFF | TGTGCCAGCAGTCTATCCCGGGACAGGGGTACGTCCTACAATGAGCAGTTCTTC
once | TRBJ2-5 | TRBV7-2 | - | CASSFSQARQETQYF | TGTGCCAGCAGCTTTTCCCAGGCTAGACAAGAGACCCAGTACTTC
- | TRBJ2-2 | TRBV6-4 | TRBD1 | CASIEEQGDTGELFF | TGTGCCAGCATAGAGGAACAGGGGGACACCGGGGAGCTGTTTTTT
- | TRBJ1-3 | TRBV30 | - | CAWSAGSQTTIYF | TGTGCCTGGAGTGCGGGTTCCCAAACGACCATATATTTT
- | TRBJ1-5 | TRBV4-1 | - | CASSLGQLSQPQHF | TGCGCCAGCAGCCTCGGACAGTTGAGTCAGCCCCAGCATTTT
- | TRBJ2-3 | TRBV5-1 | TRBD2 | CASSLDNSGGDPLDTQYF | TGCGCCAGCAGCTTGGACAATAGCGGGGGGGATCCCCTGGATACGCAGTATTTT
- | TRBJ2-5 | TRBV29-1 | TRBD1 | CSVVGDRGYQETQYF | TGCAGCGTGGTTGGGGACAGGGGGTACCAAGAGACCCAGTACTTC